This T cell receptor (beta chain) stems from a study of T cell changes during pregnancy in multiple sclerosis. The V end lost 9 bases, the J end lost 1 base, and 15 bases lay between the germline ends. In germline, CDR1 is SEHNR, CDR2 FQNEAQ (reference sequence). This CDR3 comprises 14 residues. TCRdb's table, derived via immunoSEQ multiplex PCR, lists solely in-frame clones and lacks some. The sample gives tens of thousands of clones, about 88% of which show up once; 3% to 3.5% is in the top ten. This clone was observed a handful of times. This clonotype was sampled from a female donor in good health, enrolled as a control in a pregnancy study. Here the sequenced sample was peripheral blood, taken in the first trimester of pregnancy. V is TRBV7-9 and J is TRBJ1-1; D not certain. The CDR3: CARVPLSGNTEAFF. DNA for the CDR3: TGTGCCAGGGTTCCTCTATCCGGGAACACTGAAGCTTTCTTT.